This T cell receptor (beta chain) was captured in a study of blood T cell repertoires in COVID-19. Study information: From the United States, Italy and Spain came samples of acute and convalescent COVID-19. The cDNA or gDNA used as material had been derived from T cells, B-cell-depleted T cells, or PBMCs.

The CDR3 totals 12 residues. The V gene lost 4 bases and the J gene lost 5 bases, with 7 bases spanning the gap. In the authors' workflow: Estimated nucleated cell counts came from reference gene primer amplification. The data were produced by immunoSEQ multiplex PCR, yet TCRdb's version contains in-frame clones alone and is incomplete. V, J and clone size are taken as reported in that table, and D and trimming were inferred from the DNA itself. The repertoire holds nearly 45,000 clones, with 85% to 90% as singletons. Sequencing input: peripheral blood. This TCR derives from a man aged 35 to 55 with COVID-19, enrolled during active disease. V usage is TRBV12-3 or TRBV12-4 and J usage is TRBJ2-3; D is undetermined. This CDR3 is CASSYSGDTQYF. As DNA, the CDR3 is TGTGCCAGCAGTTATAGTGGAGATACGCAGTATTTT.